The entry below gives a single TCR beta chain sequence along with its context. This clone was recorded a few times. It has no known antigen specificity. Within one base of it there is no much larger clone, and no base qualities were kept. Libraries came from the immunoSEQ multiplex PCR assay. TCRbeta CDR3 sequencing was performed as a commercial service by an external provider. The authors' pipeline ran thus. The analyses used productive nucleotide sequences together with amino acid sequences obtained by in silico translation. Diversity was measured with Renyi entropy across alpha values, using the median of 200 repeated subsamples to equalise sample size. Pairwise repertoire distance was calculated as one minus the Chao-modified Jaccard index to correct for under-sampling and was used for clustering. Frequency-weighted overlap with synovial clonotypes was computed over 200 sample sizes, 200 draws without replacement each, and reported at the smaller sample's size. TCRdb carries this immuneACCESS record with in-frame sequences only. Its versions omit some clonotypes, under half of them owing to an unresolved V gene in the studies checked, with the rest unexplained. Clonal size and the V and J genes are those of that table, whereas D and trimming came from the DNA. Within this sample are around 32,000 clones, with around 96% of them counted one time only. The top ten clones comprise roughly 0.7% of the sample.

The sample comes from a study of circulating and synovial CD4+ cells in juvenile arthritis (dated by TCRdb to between 2013 and 2015). Regarding the study in general: Within each patient, the study compared the TCRbeta CDR3 repertoires of three groups: circulating HLA-DR+ CD4 T cells, bulk blood CD4 T cells, and synovial CD4 T cells. Repertoire sequencing was performed with the aim of confirming enrichment of synovial clonotypes in a circulating synovial-like CD4 T cell subset.

The sequenced samples were obtained from patients with active juvenile idiopathic arthritis. Sorting was carried out immediately after cells were thawed, and dead cells were excluded with Live/Dead Fixable Near-IR Stain. CDR1 and CDR2 (SGHRS, YFSETQ) derive from the germline V gene. V is cut by 4 bases and J by 1 base, and the space between the germline ends is 9 bases. The CDR3 covers 14 residues, taking in both the cysteine and the phenylalanine. Just CDR3 DNA is preserved here, 42 bases in frame from base 1. General conclusions and limits of the study: Circulating pathogenic-like lymphocytes clustered with synovial T cells and shared a substantially higher fraction of CDR3 sequences with synovium than bulk blood. Traditional Vbeta family usage analysis did not detect the difference between circulating pathogenic-like lymphocytes and bulk blood T cells. Because overlap with synovium rose as sequencing depth increased, the measured fractions of shared clonotypes likely underestimated the overlap of the full repertoire. Lower diversity was observed in synovial and circulating pathogenic-like lymphocyte repertoires than in bulk blood CD4 repertoires, and some CPL samples were found to be as oligoclonal as synovium. Because CPL samples and bulk blood CD4 samples differed in T cell genome counts by at least an order of magnitude, sample-size effects were addressed.

Sequenced material: CD4+ T cells from blood. The clonotype originates from a human donor with juvenile idiopathic arthritis. The sequence links TRBV5-1 to TRBJ1-3; 5 matching bases give a weak D call of TRBD1. This receptor carries the CDR3 CASSQDRSGNTIYF. The nucleotides are TGCGCCAGCAGCCAAGACAGATCTGGAAACACCATATATTTT.